This T cell receptor (beta chain) was identified in a study of OX40 agonist ivuxolimab in advanced cancers. Study-wide results and caveats: Both blood CD4+ and CD8+ T cells showed clonal growth by week 6 at 0.1 to 3.0 mg/kg.

TCRdb keeps only in-frame clones here, not all; method: immunoSEQ multiplex PCR. Of tens of thousands of clones listed, 65% to 90% are singletons. About this clone itself: No antigen is known for it.

The sequence came from an adult with an advanced solid tumor such as melanoma, head and neck, liver or kidney cancer. Here the sequenced sample was CD4+ or CD8+ T cells sorted from blood, taken in a trial of the OX40 agonist ivuxolimab.

Here the CDR3 reads CASSSPIAGGADTQYF. The CDR3 nucleotides read TGTGCCAGCAGTTCCCCTATAGCGGGAGGAGCAGATACGCAGTATTTT. This chain links TRBV28 with TRBJ2-3; TRBD2 matches at 10 bases. Germline lookup yields CDR1 MDHEN and CDR2 SYDVKM. The CDR3 contains 16 residues. V dropped 4 bases and J dropped 4; count of bases not matched to a gene: 8.